Each of the 29 T cell receptor beta chains below was sequenced from the same sample in a study of shared clonotypes between healthy human individuals. Produced via immunoSEQ multiplex PCR; TCRdb's table is partial and in-frame only. The data show over a million clones, approximately 80% seen once. The sequencing input was memory CD4+ T cells from PBMCs. The subset: CD45RA-negative fraction. All receptors come from a man aged 18 to 30 in good health. Some clones in this sample may be carry-over from other donors' samples.

This chain uses TRBV6-1 with TRBJ1-2; D not resolved. CDR1 is MNHNS and CDR2 is SASEGT in the germline V gene. This CDR3 contains 13 residues. Trimming shortened V by 5 bases and J by 3 bases, and 10 bases separated the two germline ends. The CDR3 bases are TGTGCCAGCAGTCCCGGACTCGACTATGGCTACACCTTC. This codes for CASSPGLDYGYTF.

The chain carries TRBV28 and TRBJ2-3, with 8 bases identical to TRBD2. J gave up 1 base and V 5 bases, and 20 bases lay outside the gene matches. This CDR3 is 20 amino acids long. Germline CDR1 and CDR2: MDHEN and SYDVKM. CDR3 DNA: TGTGCCAGCAGTCCTCTAGCGGGCTCAGACCCATTAGGGGGCACAGATACGCAGTATTTT. This gives the protein CASSPLAGSDPLGGTDTQYF.

This rearrangement joins TRBV28 to TRBJ2-7; D might be TRBD1 or TRBD2, each matching 6 bases. The germline V gene encodes CDR1 MDHEN and CDR2 SYDVKM. Trimming removed 7 bases at V and 6 bases at J, with 19 bases between. This CDR3 contains 14 residues. In DNA form, the CDR3 reads TGTGCCAGCACCTCCGAGACCAGGGGAGGCGAGCAGTACTTC. It yields the protein CASTSETRGGEQYF. Drawing the rest from reference TRBV28 and TRBJ2-7, the complete variable domain is DVKVTQSSRYLVKRTGEKVFLECVQDMDHENMFWYRQDPGLGLRLIYFSYDVKMKEKGDIPEGYSVSREKKERFSLILESASTNQTSMYLCASTSETRGGEQYFGPGTRLTVT.

On this clone itself: A much larger clone is a single base away; this may be a read error. Lacking the conserved final phenylalanine or tryptophan, this CDR3 likely reflects a read error. This sequence joins TRBV30 and TRBJ1-2; D gene ambiguous. Germline assignment: CDR1 GTSNPN and CDR2 SVGIG (reference sequence). The CDR3 covers 11 residues. The V end lost 0 bases, the J end lost 3 bases, and 2 bases lay between the germline ends. CDR3 sequence: CAWSVDYGYTS. The CDR3 DNA follows: TGTGCCTGGAGTGTCGACTATGGCTACACCTCC.

This chain uses TRBV15 with TRBJ1-5; no firm D call. The CDR3 loop spans 18 amino acids. Trimming stripped 0 bases from V and 4 bases from J, with 19 bases between. CDR1 LNHNV and CDR2 YYDKDF come from the germline V gene (reference sequence). DNA of the CDR3: TGTGCCACCAGCAGAGACCCCCTTGAGGGCGGGTGGAATCAGCCCCAGCATTTT. This gives the protein CATSRDPLEGGWNQPQHF.

About this clone itself: The same CDR3 is also encoded by other DNA sequences in this sample. The V call is TRBV10-1, the J call TRBJ2-2, with 8 bases lining up with TRBD2. Germline-derived CDR1 and CDR2 are WNHNN and SYGVQD (reference sequence). V shed 3 bases, J shed 2 bases, and the junction held 8 bases outside the gene matches. The CDR3 covers 17 residues. CDR3 coding DNA: TGCGCCAGCAGTGACTCAGGACTAGCAGCTAACACCGGGGAGCTGTTTTTT. Translation: CASSDSGLAANTGELFF.

The rearrangement joins TRBV2 to TRBJ2-5; weak D call: TRBD1 (6 bases). Germline values: CDR1 SNHLY, CDR2 FYNNEI. This CDR3 comprises 14 residues. The V end lost 7 bases, the J end lost 5 bases, and 17 bases lay between the germline ends. CDR3 sequence: CASTLQGIPETQYF. The CDR3 DNA is TGTGCCAGCACGTTACAGGGAATTCCGGAGACCCAGTACTTC.

This clone was found many times. The chain is built from TRBV5-4 and TRBJ2-2; D may match TRBD1 or TRBD2 (6 bases each). The CDR3 extends over 15 amino acids. Per the germline V gene, CDR1 is SGHNT and CDR2 is YYREEE (reference sequence). The V end lost 1 base, the J end lost 4 bases, and 11 bases lay between the germline ends. The DNA of the CDR3 is TGTGCCAGCAGCTTGCAGGGGAGGAGCACCGGGGAGCTGTTTTTT. Its translation: CASSLQGRSTGELFF.

A note on this clone: The junction departs from germline at one end; a sequencing error may be responsible. The J gene is TRBJ1-4, the V gene TRBV6-6; D is undetermined. The CDR3 sequence is 12 residues long. CDR1 is MNHNY, CDR2 SVGAGI, per germline (reference sequence). Here the CDR3 reads CASSYVRWETVF. CDR3 DNA: TGTGCCAGCAGTTATGTTAGATGGGAAACTGTTTTT.

The chain recombines TRBV5-4 with TRBJ2-7; possible D gene TRBD2, 6 bases. Per the germline V gene, CDR1 is SGHNT and CDR2 is YYREEE (reference sequence). V dropped 4 bases and J dropped 6 bases, with 20 bases sitting between them. This CDR3 is built from 15 residues. This CDR3 reads CASSPTAGSWGEQYF. The DNA of the CDR3 is TGTGCCAGCAGCCCTACAGCGGGCTCCTGGGGCGAGCAGTACTTC. Full variable domain (rest looked up from reference TRBV5-4 and TRBJ2-7): ETGVTQSPTHLIKTRGQQVTLRCSSQSGHNTVSWYQQALGQGPQFIFQYYREEENGRGNFPPRFSGLQFPNYSSELNVNALELDDSALYLCASSPTAGSWGEQYFGPGTRLTVT.

With respect to this clone: This clone may be a read error of a much larger clone one base away. The chain has TRBV11-3 and TRBJ2-7; D possibly corresponds to TRBD1 (5 bases). Per the germline V gene, CDR1 is SGHNT and CDR2 is YENEEA. This CDR3 comprises 14 residues. Trimming took 8 bases from V and 0 from J, leaving 14 bases between them. The CDR3 is CASPQGLSSYEQYF. CDR3 DNA sequence: TGTGCCAGCCCCCAGGGTCTCAGCTCCTACGAGCAGTACTTC.

This chain joins TRBV28 and TRBJ1-5, with 7 bases fitting TRBD1. The CDR3 runs 15 residues. CDR1 is MDHEN and CDR2 is SYDVKM in the germline V gene. J was trimmed by 0 bases and V by 8 bases; bases with no gene match: 7. The CDR3 protein is CASSGQVNSNQPQHF. The CDR3 DNA is TGTGCCAGCTCTGGACAGGTTAATAGCAATCAGCCCCAGCATTTT.

This chain joins TRBV5-5 and TRBJ2-3, with 10 bases fitting TRBD2. V shed 0 bases and J 10 bases; nucleotides not matched to a gene: 8. Germline lookup yields CDR1 SGHKS and CDR2 YYEKEE (reference sequence). This CDR3 is 15 amino acids long. CDR3 bases: TGTGCCAGCAGCTTGGGTCCAGCGGGAGGGCCTGCGCAGTATTTT. Translated: CASSLGPAGGPAQYF.

The sample holds one count of this clone. This sequence joins TRBV7-2 and TRBJ2-2, with 10 bases that match TRBD2. The J segment lost 0 bases and the V segment lost 5 bases, leaving 3 bases of the junction unmatched. Germline V gene data show CDR1 as SGHTA and CDR2 as FQGNSA. This CDR3 is 16 amino acids long. CDR3: CASSPSGGANTGELFF. The DNA of the CDR3 is TGTGCCAGCAGCCCTAGCGGGGGCGCGAACACCGGGGAGCTGTTTTTT.

This clone was recorded only once. The V and J genes are TRBV7-9 and TRBJ2-1, with a weak D call TRBD2 (5 bases). The CDR3 loop spans 16 amino acids. The ends were cut back, 6 bases at V and 0 bases at J, with 15 bases in the middle. From germline, CDR1 is SEHNR and CDR2 FQNEAQ (reference sequence). CDR3 region: CASRGIGGGSYNEQFF. CDR3 in DNA: TGTGCCAGCAGGGGCATAGGAGGCGGCTCCTACAATGAGCAGTTCTTC.

The J gene is TRBJ1-3, the V gene TRBV7-9; D is ambiguous. The CDR3 loop spans 18 amino acids. Trimming took off 5 bases at V and 2 bases at J, with 22 bases between the two ends. The germline V gene has CDR1 SEHNR and CDR2 FQNEAQ (reference sequence). The CDR3 sequence: CASSQSGGSTNTGNTIYF. DNA for the CDR3: TGTGCCAGCAGCCAATCGGGAGGGAGTACCAATACTGGAAACACCATATATTTT.

The V and J genes are TRBV10-3 and TRBJ2-1; D perhaps matches TRBD1 (7 bases). The germline V gene has CDR1 ENHRY and CDR2 SYGVKD. V gave up 6 bases and J gave up 10 bases, with 19 bases separating them. The CDR3 totals 14 residues. This CDR3 reads CAIREGAQLGEQFF. CDR3 in DNA: TGTGCCATCAGGGAGGGGGCCCAACTAGGGGAGCAGTTCTTC.

With regard to this clone: The same CDR3 can be traced to other DNA sequences in this sample. This rearrangement joins TRBV19 to TRBJ2-3; D ambiguous. The V end was cut by 2 bases, the J end by 1 base, with 7 bases between. The CDR3 is made up of 14 amino acids. Germline V gives CDR1 LNHDA, CDR2 SQIVND (reference sequence). Here the CDR3 reads CASSISGGTDTQYF. CDR3 bases: TGTGCCAGTAGTATAAGTGGGGGCACAGATACGCAGTATTTT.

The rearrangement joins TRBV5-1 to TRBJ1-1; possible D gene TRBD1, 6 bases. Germline CDR1 reads SGHRS; CDR2 reads YFSETQ. V dropped 0 bases and J dropped 7 bases, with 13 bases sitting between them. The CDR3 has 14 residues. The DNA of the CDR3 is TGCGCCAGCAGCTTGGGAAACCGGGACATTGAAGCTTTCTTT. Translation gives CASSLGNRDIEAFF. The full variable domain, with the rest looked up from reference TRBV5-1 and TRBJ1-1, is KAGVTQTPRYLIKTRGQQVTLSCSPISGHRSVSWYQQTPGQGLQFLFEYFSETQRNKGNFPGRFSGRQFSNSRSEMNVSTLELGDSALYLCASSLGNRDIEAFFGQGTRLTVV.

The chain couples TRBV10-3 to TRBJ2-5, with 12 bases lining up with TRBD2. The CDR3 contains 16 residues. The ends lost 3 bases at V and 7 bases at J; junction bases unmatched: 9. From germline, CDR1 is ENHRY and CDR2 SYGVKD. As DNA, the CDR3 is TGTGCCATCAGTGAAGGGTCTAGCGGGAGGGTTATGACCCAGTACTTC. Translating it yields CAISEGSSGRVMTQYF.

This clone has at least ten counts. This chain links TRBV7-8 with TRBJ2-4; TRBD2 is a possible D gene (6 bases). The CDR3 loop spans 14 amino acids. Germline V gene sequence: CDR1 SGHVS, CDR2 FQNEAQ. Deletions cut 1 base from V and 16 bases from J, with 20 bases between. The CDR3 DNA reads as TGTGCCAGCAGCTTAGTGGAGACTAGTAGCGTTACTTACTTC. Translated, it gives CASSLVETSSVTYF.

V is TRBV11-3 and J is TRBJ2-5, with a weak D call TRBD2 (5 bases). Germline CDR1 and CDR2: SGHNT and YENEEA. V lost 11 bases and J lost 5, with 18 bases in between. The CDR3 length is 13 residues. In nucleotides, the CDR3 is TGTGCCTCTTACGGGGTGGTAGAGGAGACCCAGTACTTC. Amino acid sequence: CASYGVVEETQYF.

The chain has TRBV16 and TRBJ1-5; D is ambiguous. CDR1 is KGHSY, CDR2 FQNENV, per germline. With 4 bases removed from V and 0 bases from J, the gap between germline ends came to 7 bases. The CDR3 length is 14 residues. CDR3 amino acids: CASSPLGSNQPQHF. In DNA, the CDR3 is TGTGCCAGCAGCCCCCTCGGTAGCAATCAGCCCCAGCATTTT.

This chain uses TRBV28 with TRBJ1-4; TRBD1 is a possible D gene (5 bases). V gave up 6 bases and J gave up 3 bases, with 17 bases separating them. Germline V gives CDR1 MDHEN, CDR2 SYDVKM. This CDR3 is 16 amino acids long. Here the CDR3 DNA reads TGTGCCAGCAGGCCGACCCACGGGGGGGCTAATGAAAAACTGTTTTTT. Protein sequence: CASRPTHGGANEKLFF.

In its sample, this clone was seen a few times. The chain employs TRBV28 and TRBJ1-2, with D possibly TRBD1 on 6 matching bases. Germline CDR1 MDHEN, CDR2 SYDVKM. V lost 8 bases to trimming and J lost 4 bases, with 11 bases between them. CDR3 size: 12 residues. For the CDR3, the DNA is TGTGCCAGCGCCGGGACATCCTATGGCTACACCTTC. Its translation is CASAGTSYGYTF.

This clone was seen ten or more times. The rearrangement uses TRBV7-9 and TRBJ2-2; D gene unclear. The CDR3 consists of 13 residues. In germline, CDR1 is SEHNR, CDR2 FQNEAQ (reference sequence). Trimming took 3 bases from V and 4 from J, leaving 6 bases between them. CDR3 coding DNA: TGTGCCAGCAGCTTCTCTACCACCGGGGAGCTGTTTTTT. The encoded protein is CASSFSTTGELFF.

The rearrangement uses TRBV11-2 and TRBJ2-7; 8 bases match TRBD2. Trimming removed 7 bases from V and 3 bases from J; junction bases left unmatched: 11. CDR1 is SGHAT, CDR2 FQNNGV, per germline. The CDR3 runs to 15 residues. CDR3 amino acids: CASNPLAGLGYEQYF. The CDR3 DNA sequence: TGTGCCAGCAACCCCTTAGCGGGACTAGGCTACGAGCAGTACTTC.

This chain links TRBV10-3 with TRBJ1-4; no firm D call. The CDR3 runs to 12 residues. Germline loops: CDR1 ENHRY, CDR2 SYGVKD. Trimming took off 2 bases at V and 12 bases at J, with 10 bases between the two ends. In nucleotides, the CDR3 is TGTGCCATCAGTGAGGCCCGTGATGAACTGTTTTTT. Translated: CAISEARDELFF.

V usage is TRBV18 and J usage is TRBJ2-3; D remains unclear. This CDR3 spans 14 amino acids. V lost 2 bases and J 2 bases, leaving 8 bases between the germline ends. Germline V gene sequence: CDR1 KGHSH, CDR2 LQKENI. The CDR3 DNA sequence: TGTGCCAGCTCACCAAGGAGTAACACAGATACGCAGTATTTT. It codes for CASSPRSNTDTQYF. The complete variable domain, with remaining parts taken from reference TRBV18 and TRBJ2-3, reads NAGVMQNPRHLVRRRGQEARLRCSPMKGHSHVYWYRQLPEEGLKFMVYLQKENIIDESGMPKERFSAEFPKEGPSILRIQQVVRGDSAAYFCASSPRSNTDTQYFGPGTRLTVL.